The rows below give T cell receptor beta chains drawn from one sample of a study of Graves' ophthalmopathy and Graves' hyperthyroidism. TCRdb reprocessed the multiplex PCR reads with MiXCR, giving one entry per CDR3 protein. Here the sample spans some 750,000 distinct CDR3 sequences, 35% to 50% being singletons. The sequencing sample was made of peripheral blood. The source of these receptors is an adult man with Graves' ophthalmopathy. Both conserved end residues are part of each CDR3. The D gene is left open where the match is weak. Clone size is given for some rows only: seen once, a few or many times, or a class if the clone is expanded.

CDR3: CAWTAGLRGPYGYTF
DNA: TGTGCCTGGACGGCTGGGTTAAGGGGACCGTATGGCTACACCTTC
size: .
D: .
J: TRBJ1-2
V: TRBV30

CDR3: CSASSRDRVLSQPQHF
DNA: TGCAGTGCTAGTTCACGGGACAGGGTTTTGAGTCAGCCCCAGCATTTT
size: .
D: TRBD1
J: TRBJ1-5
V: TRBV20-1

CDR3: CAGSFAEGTGELFF
DNA: TGTGCCGGCAGCTTCGCCGAGGGCACCGGGGAGCTGTTTTTT
size: .
D: .
J: TRBJ2-2
V: TRBV25-1

CDR3: CASSFWVANTGELFF
DNA: TGTGCCAGCAGTTTTTGGGTCGCGAACACCGGGGAGCTGTTTTTT
size: .
D: .
J: TRBJ2-2
V: TRBV25-1

CDR3: CASSPGEYTGELFF
DNA: TGTGCCAGCAGTCCGGGGGAATACACCGGGGAGCTGTTTTTT
size: .
D: .
J: TRBJ2-2
V: TRBV2

CDR3: CATSDKGRQETQYF
DNA: TGTGCCACCAGTGATAAAGGACGGCAAGAGACCCAGTACTTC
size: .
D: .
J: TRBJ2-5
V: TRBV24-1

CDR3: CASSESGVAFF
DNA: TGCGCCAGCAGTGAGTCAGGGGTGGCTTTCTTT
size: .
D: .
J: TRBJ1-1
V: TRBV10-2

CDR3: CSARLNRRGANYGYTF
DNA: TGCAGTGCTAGACTCAACCGCAGGGGCGCAAACTATGGCTACACCTTC
size: few
D: .
J: TRBJ1-2
V: TRBV20-1

CDR3: CASSFHQGSQAEAFF
DNA: TGTGCCAGCAGCTTTCATCAGGGGTCTCAGGCTGAAGCTTTCTTT
size: many
D: .
J: TRBJ1-1
V: TRBV7-9

CDR3: CSARDHGRKDGYTF
DNA: TGCAGTGCTAGAGATCATGGCAGGAAAGATGGCTACACCTTC
size: .
D: .
J: TRBJ1-2
V: TRBV20-1

CDR3: CASSELGLDEQYF
DNA: TGTGCCAGCAGTGAATTAGGGTTGGACGAGCAGTACTTC
size: .
D: .
J: TRBJ2-7
V: TRBV10-3

CDR3: CASSAEQGAIWFGTEAFF
DNA: TGTGCCAGTAGTGCGGAACAGGGGGCGATTTGGTTTGGCACTGAAGCTTTCTTT
size: .
D: TRBD1
J: TRBJ1-1
V: TRBV19

CDR3: CSVEGQMNTEAFF
DNA: TGCAGCGTTGAGGGACAGATGAACACTGAAGCTTTCTTT
size: many
D: TRBD1
J: TRBJ1-1
V: TRBV29-1

CDR3: CAKPGLVYPTGANVLTF
DNA: TGTGCCAAACCGGGACTAGTCTACCCCACTGGGGCCAACGTCCTGACTTTC
size: .
D: TRBD2
J: TRBJ2-6
V: TRBV9

CDR3: CASSLPGQGGAGNTIYF
DNA: TGTGCCAGCAGCTTACCGGGACAGGGAGGGGCTGGAAACACCATATATTTT
size: .
D: TRBD1
J: TRBJ1-3
V: TRBV7-9

CDR3: CAISESTGAEYF
DNA: TGTGCCATCAGTGAGTCGACAGGGGCCGAGTACTTC
size: .
D: TRBD1
J: TRBJ2-7
V: TRBV10-3

CDR3: CASSEGQGLAGANVLTF
DNA: TGTGCCAGCAGTGAGGGGCAGGGTTTAGCTGGGGCCAACGTCCTGACTTTC
size: few
D: .
J: TRBJ2-6
V: TRBV7-6

CDR3: CANSLGDEAFF
DNA: TGTGCCAACAGTTTGGGAGATGAAGCTTTCTTT
size: .
D: .
J: TRBJ1-1
V: TRBV12-3/TRBV12-4

CDR3: CATERTGVGETQYF
DNA: TGTGCCACCGAACGGACAGGGGTTGGGGAGACCCAGTACTTC
size: many
D: TRBD1
J: TRBJ2-5
V: TRBV24-1

CDR3: CASTGGWNSPLHF
DNA: TGTGCCAGTACAGGGGGCTGGAATTCACCCCTCCACTTT
size: .
D: TRBD1
J: TRBJ1-6
V: TRBV19

CDR3: CASSLRPHQETQYF
DNA: TGTGCCAGTAGTCTCCGACCGCACCAAGAGACCCAGTACTTC
size: many
D: .
J: TRBJ2-5
V: TRBV19

CDR3: CASSQPDRGNQPQHF
DNA: TGCGCCAGCAGCCAACCCGACAGGGGAAATCAGCCCCAGCATTTT
size: .
D: TRBD1
J: TRBJ1-5
V: TRBV10-2

CDR3: CASRPIGQGVGEQYF
DNA: TGTGCCAGCAGACCAATAGGACAGGGCGTCGGCGAGCAGTACTTC
size: many
D: TRBD1
J: TRBJ2-7
V: TRBV7-9

CDR3: CASSSSGQAYEQYF
DNA: TGCGCCAGCAGCTCCTCAGGACAAGCCTACGAGCAGTACTTC
size: .
D: .
J: TRBJ2-7
V: TRBV5-1

CDR3: CASSYEGPDNSPLHF
DNA: TGTGCCAGCAGTTACGAGGGCCCTGATAATTCACCCCTCCACTTT
size: few
D: .
J: TRBJ1-6
V: TRBV6-6

CDR3: CASSLIGPALGGYTF
DNA: TGTGCCAGCAGCTTGATCGGGCCGGCCTTAGGGGGCTACACCTTC
size: few
D: .
J: TRBJ1-2
V: TRBV7-9

CDR3: CASSQEIVGNQPQHF
DNA: TGTGCCAGCAGCCAAGAGATCGTGGGCAATCAGCCCCAGCATTTT
size: .
D: .
J: TRBJ1-5
V: TRBV4-2

CDR3: CASSYHSGSATYEQYF
DNA: TGTGCCAGCAGTTACCATAGCGGGAGCGCAACCTACGAGCAGTACTTC
size: .
D: TRBD2
J: TRBJ2-7
V: TRBV6-5

CDR3: CASSISGGQAGANVLTF
DNA: TGCGCCAGCAGCATTTCAGGGGGCCAGGCTGGGGCCAACGTCCTGACTTTC
size: .
D: TRBD1
J: TRBJ2-6
V: TRBV5-1

CDR3: CASSQATGREKLFF
DNA: TGTGCCAGCAGCCAGGCGACAGGGAGGGAAAAACTGTTTTTT
size: .
D: TRBD1
J: TRBJ1-4
V: TRBV7-9

CDR3: CASSIKHYSLYEQYF
DNA: TGTGCCAGTAGTATCAAGCACTACAGCCTCTACGAGCAGTACTTC
size: .
D: .
J: TRBJ2-7
V: TRBV19

CDR3: CASSSGGAGNQPQHF
DNA: TGTGCCAGCAGTTCAGGGGGCGCGGGCAATCAGCCCCAGCATTTT
size: many
D: TRBD1
J: TRBJ1-5
V: TRBV12-3/TRBV12-4

CDR3: CASRRTVNTGELFF
DNA: TGTGCCAGCAGACGGACAGTGAACACCGGGGAGCTGTTTTTT
size: many
D: .
J: TRBJ2-2
V: TRBV7-8

CDR3: CASSPGGLVNQPQHF
DNA: TGCGCCAGCAGCCCGGGGGGTCTTGTCAATCAGCCCCAGCATTTT
size: .
D: .
J: TRBJ1-5
V: TRBV4-3

CDR3: CSVAGTGTYGYTF
DNA: TGCAGCGTTGCAGGGACAGGCACTTATGGCTACACCTTC
size: once
D: TRBD1
J: TRBJ1-2
V: TRBV29-1

CDR3: CASNKGQMNTEAFF
DNA: TGTGCCAGTAACAAGGGACAGATGAACACTGAAGCTTTCTTT
size: few
D: TRBD1
J: TRBJ1-1
V: TRBV19

CDR3: CASSRQSPNSPLHF
DNA: TGTGCCAGCAGCCGACAGTCTCCTAATTCACCCCTCCACTTT
size: .
D: .
J: TRBJ1-6
V: TRBV9

CDR3: CASYGGSGTGGRELFF
DNA: TGCGCCAGCTACGGAGGGAGCGGCACCGGGGGTCGCGAACTGTTTTTT
size: once
D: .
J: TRBJ1-4
V: TRBV7-9

CDR3: CASSLSVSQPQHF
DNA: TGTGCCAGCAGTTTATCGGTCAGTCAGCCCCAGCATTTT
size: once
D: .
J: TRBJ1-5
V: TRBV28

CDR3: CASSSGQPIGTEAFF
DNA: TGTGCCAGCAGCTCGGGACAGCCAATAGGCACTGAAGCTTTCTTT
size: .
D: TRBD1
J: TRBJ1-1
V: TRBV7-1

CDR3: CSVGTSGSTEQYF
DNA: TGCAGCGTTGGGACTAGCGGGAGTACCGAGCAGTACTTC
size: .
D: TRBD2
J: TRBJ2-7
V: TRBV29-1

CDR3: CSARRHTSNQPQHF
DNA: TGCAGTGCTAGACGGCATACTAGCAATCAGCCCCAGCATTTT
size: few
D: .
J: TRBJ1-5
V: TRBV20-1

CDR3: CASSLRERNTGELFF
DNA: TGCGCCAGCAGCTTACGGGAACGGAACACCGGGGAGCTGTTTTTT
size: .
D: .
J: TRBJ2-2
V: TRBV5-1

CDR3: CASSVSGTANTGELFF
DNA: TGTGCCAGCAGCGTAAGTGGGACAGCGAACACCGGGGAGCTGTTTTTT
size: .
D: TRBD1
J: TRBJ2-2
V: TRBV9

CDR3: CASSLRQENEKLFF
DNA: TGTGCCAGCAGTTTGCGACAAGAAAATGAAAAACTGTTTTTT
size: .
D: .
J: TRBJ1-4
V: TRBV12-3/TRBV12-4

CDR3: CATGPGLEKTQYF
DNA: TGTGCCACCGGACCGGGACTAGAAAAGACCCAGTACTTC
size: .
D: TRBD2
J: TRBJ2-5
V: TRBV5-5

CDR3: CSVDPQGDEQYF
DNA: TGCAGCGTTGACCCACAGGGGGACGAGCAGTACTTC
size: .
D: TRBD1
J: TRBJ2-7
V: TRBV29-1

CDR3: CASSDLQGFGNTIYF
DNA: TGTGCCAGCAGCGATCTACAGGGTTTTGGAAACACCATATATTTT
size: .
D: .
J: TRBJ1-3
V: TRBV5-6

CDR3: CATSAGLSTDTQYF
DNA: TGTGCCACCAGCGCAGGGCTAAGCACAGATACGCAGTATTTT
size: .
D: .
J: TRBJ2-3
V: TRBV15

CDR3: CASAFGGHSNTGELFF
DNA: TGTGCCAGCGCCTTCGGGGGGCATTCTAACACCGGAGAGCTGTTTTTT
size: .
D: .
J: TRBJ2-2
V: TRBV7-9

CDR3: CASSDIRGAYYGYTF
DNA: TGTGCCAGCAGTGATATCCGGGGGGCTTACTATGGCTACACCTTC
size: .
D: .
J: TRBJ1-2
V: TRBV12-3/TRBV12-4

CDR3: CASSRNGQATYEQYF
DNA: TGTGCCAGCAGCCGGAACGGACAGGCGACCTACGAGCAGTACTTC
size: many
D: TRBD1
J: TRBJ2-7
V: TRBV14

CDR3: CASSLTGASNQPQHF
DNA: TGTGCCAGCAGCCTGACAGGGGCCAGCAATCAGCCCCAGCATTTT
size: many
D: TRBD1
J: TRBJ1-5
V: TRBV12-3/TRBV12-4